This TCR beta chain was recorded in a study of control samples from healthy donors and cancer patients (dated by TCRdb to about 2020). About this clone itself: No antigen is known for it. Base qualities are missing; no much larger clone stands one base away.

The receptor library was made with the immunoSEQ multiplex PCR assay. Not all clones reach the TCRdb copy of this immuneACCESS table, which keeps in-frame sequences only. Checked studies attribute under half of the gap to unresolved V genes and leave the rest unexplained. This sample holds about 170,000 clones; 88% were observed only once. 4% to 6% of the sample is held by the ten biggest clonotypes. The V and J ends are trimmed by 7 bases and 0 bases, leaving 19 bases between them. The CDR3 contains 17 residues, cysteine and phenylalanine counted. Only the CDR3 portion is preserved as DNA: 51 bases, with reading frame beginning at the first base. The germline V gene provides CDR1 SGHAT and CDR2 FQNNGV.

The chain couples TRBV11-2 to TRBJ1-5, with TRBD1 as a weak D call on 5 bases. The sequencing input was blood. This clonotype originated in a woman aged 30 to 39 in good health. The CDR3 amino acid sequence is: CASTRGALTYSNQPQHF. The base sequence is TGTGCCAGCACCCGTGGGGCCCTCACTTATAGCAATCAGCCCCAGCATTTT.